Listed here are 29 T cell receptor beta chains from one sample, sequenced in a study of response to subunit inactivated influenza vaccine. TCRdb reanalysed the RT-PCR reads using MiXCR and keeps one entry per CDR3 protein. This table holds 550,000 to 800,000 distinct CDR3 sequences, 15% to 19% found once. This specimen consisted of PBMCs from blood, obtained about 11 days after vaccination. These receptors all come from a man aged 50-59 years who received an inactivated influenza vaccine.

The table lists this clonotype with a count of one. The chain has TRBV3-1 and TRBJ1-1; D is unclear. Germline assignment: CDR1 LGHDT and CDR2 YNNKEL (reference sequence). V dropped 4 bases and J dropped 5 bases, with 11 bases sitting between them. The CDR3 consists of 13 residues. The CDR3 loop reads CASSPRLGTEAFF. The CDR3 DNA sequence: TGTGCCAGCAGCCCCCGGTTAGGGACTGAAGCTTTCTTT.

This clonotype showed up just a few times. V is TRBV11-2 and J is TRBJ1-2; perhaps TRBD1 as D (5 bases). Germline V gives CDR1 SGHAT, CDR2 FQNNGV. This CDR3 has 15 amino acids. Trimming took 3 bases from V and 4 from J, leaving 15 bases between them. The CDR3 nucleotides are TGTGCCAGCAGCTTGGTGGCAGGGAAGGGCTATGGCTACACCTTC. It yields the protein CASSLVAGKGYGYTF. Using reference TRBV11-2 and TRBJ1-2 for the parts outside the CDR3, the full variable domain is EAGVAQSPRYKIIEKRQSVAFWCNPISGHATLYWYQQILGQGPKLLIQFQNNGVVDDSQLPKDRFSAERLKGVDSTLKIQPAKLEDSAVYLCASSLVAGKGYGYTFGSGTRLTVV.

V gene TRBV14 combines with J gene TRBJ2-1; 9 positions agree with TRBD1. Germline V gene lookup returns CDR1 SGHDN and CDR2 FVKESK. Trimming removed 4 bases from V and 8 bases from J; junction bases left unmatched: 18. The CDR3 has 18 amino acids. CDR3 sequence (DNA): TGTGCCAGCAGCCCGATCCCAGAAATGACAGGGGGTATGGATGAGCAGTTCTTC. Its translation is CASSPIPEMTGGMDEQFF.

This clonotype was seen more than once but under ten times. The rearrangement joins TRBV5-4 to TRBJ2-2; D is ambiguous. Trimming stripped 2 bases from V and 8 bases from J, with 13 bases between. This CDR3 is 14 amino acids long. Germline CDR1 and CDR2: SGHNT and YYREEE (reference sequence). Here the CDR3 DNA reads TGTGCCAGCAGCTTTGAGCAAGGAATGGGGGAGCTGTTTTTT. Residues: CASSFEQGMGELFF. The full variable domain, with the rest looked up from reference TRBV5-4 and TRBJ2-2, is ETGVTQSPTHLIKTRGQQVTLRCSSQSGHNTVSWYQQALGQGPQFIFQYYREEENGRGNFPPRFSGLQFPNYSSELNVNALELDDSALYLCASSFEQGMGELFFGEGSRLTVL.

The CDR3 sequence is CSASSPTALAKNIQYF. CDR3 nucleotide sequence: TGCAGTGCTAGCTCACCCACCGCGCTAGCCAAAAACATTCAGTACTTC. This rearrangement joins TRBV20-1 to TRBJ2-4; D is uncertain. From germline, CDR1 is DFQATT and CDR2 SNEGSKA (reference sequence). The CDR3 totals 16 residues. V lost 3 bases and J lost 0, with 15 bases in between.

In this sample, this clonotype turned up a few times. The rearrangement links TRBV15 to TRBJ2-4; 7 bases agree with TRBD2. CDR1 and CDR2 (germline): LNHNV, YYDKDF (reference sequence). V lost 3 bases and J lost 0; bases outside the gene matches: 5. CDR3 length: 16 residues. DNA for the CDR3: TGTGCCACCAGCAGGACGCCGGGGGGAGCCAAAAACATTCAGTACTTC. Amino acid sequence: CATSRTPGGAKNIQYF.

This clonotype occurred a few times. The chain carries TRBV7-9 and TRBJ2-7; no clear D. This CDR3 is built from 14 residues. V was clipped by 3 bases and J by 0 bases, with 9 bases between them. The germline CDR1 and CDR2 sequences are SEHNR and FQNEAQ (reference sequence). CDR3 coding DNA: TGTGCCAGCAGCTTTCCACAGAGCTCCTACGAGCAGTACTTC. This gives the protein CASSFPQSSYEQYF.

The gene calls are TRBV9 and TRBJ2-3; D is perhaps TRBD1 (6 bases). Germline V gene lookup returns CDR1 SGDLS and CDR2 YYNGEE. This CDR3 is 15 amino acids long. Trimming took 4 bases from V and 5 from J, leaving 17 bases between them. The CDR3 here is CASSSRGQSRDTQYF. CDR3 nucleotide sequence: TGTGCCAGCAGCTCCCGAGGACAGAGTAGAGATACGCAGTATTTT.

This clonotype was found a few times. CDR3 nucleotide sequence: TGTGCCAGCAGCTTAACCGGGACTAGCGGGCTGGCAGATACGCAGTATTTT. It codes for CASSLTGTSGLADTQYF. This sequence joins TRBV7-2 and TRBJ2-3; the match to TRBD2 covers 12 bases. V gave up 2 bases and J gave up 4 bases; unmatched junction bases: 7. The germline V gene has CDR1 SGHTA and CDR2 FQGNSA. This CDR3 has 17 residues.

The genes are TRBV5-6 and TRBJ2-2; unclear D gene. V lost 4 bases, J lost 2 bases, and 6 bases lay in between. CDR3 length: 13 amino acids. Germline V gene data show CDR1 as SGHDT and CDR2 as YYEEEE. Written as DNA, the CDR3 is TGTGCCAGCAGCAACCCTAACACCGGGGAGCTGTTTTTT. It yields the protein CASSNPNTGELFF. The full variable domain, its missing parts supplied by reference TRBV5-6 and TRBJ2-2, is DAGVTQSPTHLIKTRGQQVTLRCSPKSGHDTVSWYQQALGQGPQFIFQYYEEEERQRGNFPDRFSGHQFPNYSSELNVNALLLGDSALYLCASSNPNTGELFFGEGSRLTVL.

There are a few counts of this clonotype. The chain employs TRBV5-1 and TRBJ1-6; 8 bases fit TRBD1. This CDR3 spans 14 amino acids. Germline loops: CDR1 SGHRS, CDR2 YFSETQ. The V and J ends lost 4 bases and 13 bases, in that order; junction bases with no gene match: 10. DNA of the CDR3: TGCGCCAGCAGCAAGACAGGGGACAGTAAGCCCCTCCACTTT. Translation: CASSKTGDSKPLHF.

The V and J genes are TRBV6-1 and TRBJ2-1; 7 nucleotides agree with TRBD2. This CDR3 has 17 residues. Germline V gene lookup returns CDR1 MNHNS and CDR2 SASEGT. V was pared by 7 bases and J by 8 bases, with 20 bases of the junction left unmatched. The CDR3 sequence is CASTQTRWGVGGYEQFF. In DNA, the CDR3 is TGTGCCAGCACCCAGACTCGGTGGGGTGTGGGGGGGTATGAGCAGTTCTTC.

This clonotype was counted ten times or more. The chain combines TRBV12-3 or TRBV12-4 with TRBJ2-3; no clear D gene. Deletions cut 5 bases from V and 3 bases from J, with 6 bases between. The CDR3 length is 12 residues. DNA of the CDR3: TGTGCCAGCAGTCCTGTTACAGATACGCAGTATTTT. This translates into CASSPVTDTQYF.

The chain uses TRBV4-1 and TRBJ2-3, with D perhaps TRBD1 or TRBD2 (6 bases each). The CDR3 runs to 15 residues. From germline, CDR1 is MGHRA and CDR2 YSYEKL. V lost 7 bases and J lost 6, with 20 bases in between. CDR3 in amino acids: CASTRGGLVRDTQYF. The DNA of the CDR3 is TGCGCCAGCACCCGAGGGGGGTTAGTAAGGGATACGCAGTATTTT.

The chain recombines TRBV7-2 with TRBJ2-7; D is uncertain. This CDR3 spans 12 amino acids. V lost 6 bases to trimming and J lost 3 bases, with 9 bases between them. CDR1 SGHTA and CDR2 FQGNSA come from the germline V gene. CDR3 bases: TGTGCCAGCAGTTCATTGGACTACGAGCAGTACTTC. As protein: CASSSLDYEQYF.

This clonotype was observed a handful of times. The V gene is TRBV7-2, the J gene TRBJ2-7; 12 bases match TRBD2. The V segment lost 0 bases and the J segment 6 bases; nucleotides outside the gene matches: 3. The germline gives CDR1 SGHTA, CDR2 FQGNSA. The CDR3 is 15 residues long. CDR3 protein: CASSLATSGSSEQYF. The CDR3 bases are TGTGCCAGCAGCTTAGCGACTAGCGGGAGCTCCGAGCAGTACTTC.

The chain is built from TRBV20-1 and TRBJ2-5; the D is unclear. The CDR3 loop spans 12 amino acids. In germline, CDR1 is DFQATT, CDR2 SNEGSKA (reference sequence). Trimming stripped 6 bases from V and 1 base from J, with 9 bases between. CDR3 amino acids: CSARTPQETQYF. The CDR3 DNA reads as TGCAGTGCCCGGACCCCCCAAGAGACCCAGTACTTC.

This clonotype was counted only a few times. CDR3 DNA sequence: TGTGCCAGCAGTCCACGGGACAGAAATGAAAAACTGTTTTTT. This encodes CASSPRDRNEKLFF. The chain recombines TRBV12-3 or TRBV12-4 with TRBJ1-4; 7 bases line up with TRBD1. The CDR3 sequence is 14 residues long. The V and J ends lost 5 bases and 5 bases, in that order; junction bases with no gene match: 5.

This clonotype was found a few times. The rearrangement links TRBV7-2 to TRBJ1-5; D unresolved. The germline V gene has CDR1 SGHTA and CDR2 FQGNSA. The CDR3 is 15 residues long. With 2 bases removed from V and 7 bases from J, the gap between germline ends came to 15 bases. The CDR3 nucleotides read TGTGCCAGCAGCTTATGGGAGGGAGCGGTGCAGCCCCAGCATTTT. Translation: CASSLWEGAVQPQHF.

The V gene is TRBV11-2, the J gene TRBJ2-7, with D possibly TRBD1 on 6 matching bases. The CDR3 sequence is 14 residues long. Trimming stripped 3 bases from V and 2 bases from J, with 11 bases between. CDR1 is SGHAT and CDR2 is FQNNGV in the germline V gene. As DNA, the CDR3 is TGTGCCAGCAGCTTTCCGGACAGTCCCTACGAGCAGTACTTC. Translated, it gives CASSFPDSPYEQYF.

V and J are TRBV11-2 and TRBJ2-5, with D tentatively TRBD1 or TRBD2 (7 bases each). This CDR3 contains 14 residues. Looked up from germline, CDR1 is SGHAT and CDR2 is FQNNGV. Trimming took 1 base from V and 6 from J, leaving 12 bases between them. DNA for the CDR3: TGTGCCAGCAGCTTAGCAGGGGGGGTCCAGACCCAGTACTTC. Amino acids: CASSLAGGVQTQYF. Together with reference TRBV11-2 and TRBJ2-5, the CDR3 gives the full variable domain: EAGVAQSPRYKIIEKRQSVAFWCNPISGHATLYWYQQILGQGPKLLIQFQNNGVVDDSQLPKDRFSAERLKGVDSTLKIQPAKLEDSAVYLCASSLAGGVQTQYFGPGTRLLVL.

The chain has TRBV6-1 and TRBJ2-1; TRBD1 might be the D (6 bases). Trimming shortened V by 6 bases and J by 3 bases, and 21 bases separated the two germline ends. Germline values: CDR1 MNHNS, CDR2 SASEGT. This CDR3 spans 17 amino acids. This chain's CDR3 is CASSPRTAGAYYNEQFF. Written as DNA, the CDR3 is TGTGCCAGCAGCCCACGTACGGCAGGGGCTTACTACAATGAGCAGTTCTTC.

This clonotype was seen at least ten times. This sequence joins TRBV20-1 and TRBJ1-1; D gene uncertain. The CDR3 totals 13 residues. The germline CDR1 and CDR2 sequences are DFQATT and SNEGSKA (reference sequence). The V and J ends lost 5 bases and 7 bases respectively, with 17 bases between them. The CDR3 sequence: CSAPFQYTGEAFF. CDR3 DNA: TGCAGTGCTCCGTTTCAGTACACCGGTGAAGCTTTCTTT.

This clonotype turned up a few times. This chain connects TRBV29-1 to TRBJ2-7; 8 bases align to TRBD1. Germline trimming cut 6 bases from V and 4 bases from J; bases unmatched to any gene: 17. Germline V gives CDR1 SQVTM, CDR2 ANQGSEA. The CDR3 consists of 16 residues. The CDR3 protein is CSVDVGRDRPSYEQYF. The CDR3 DNA is TGCAGCGTGGACGTAGGGCGGGACAGGCCATCTTACGAGCAGTACTTC.

The chain joins TRBV5-4 to TRBJ2-7; D might be TRBD1 or TRBD2, each matching 5 bases. Trimming stripped 0 bases from V and 3 bases from J, with 13 bases between. The CDR3 has 15 residues. From germline, CDR1 is SGHNT and CDR2 YYREEE (reference sequence). CDR3 region: CASSLGRGGYYEQYF. DNA of the CDR3: TGTGCCAGCAGCTTGGGCCGGGGCGGCTACTACGAGCAGTACTTC.

This clonotype turned up a few times. The gene calls are TRBV7-2 and TRBJ2-7, with D perhaps matching TRBD1 (5 bases). Germline V gives CDR1 SGHTA, CDR2 FQGNSA. The ends were cut back, 7 bases at V and 0 bases at J, with 13 bases in the middle. The CDR3 is 14 residues long. DNA of the CDR3: TGTGCCAGCATCCCTGACAGCCTCTCCTACGAGCAGTACTTC. It translates to CASIPDSLSYEQYF.

This clonotype appeared a few times. The rearrangement links TRBV12-3 or TRBV12-4 to TRBJ2-7; 9 nucleotides agree with TRBD1. V trimming: 3 bases; J trimming: 4 bases; junction bases outside the gene matches: 10. This CDR3 is built from 16 residues. The CDR3 is CASSLEGQGLRYEQYF. CDR3 sequence (DNA): TGTGCCAGCAGTTTGGAGGGACAGGGTTTAAGATACGAGCAGTACTTC.

This clonotype appeared a few times. The chain recombines TRBV29-1 with TRBJ1-2; 8 bases agree with TRBD1. V was pared by 4 bases and J by 4 bases, with 8 bases of the junction left unmatched. CDR1 is SQVTM and CDR2 is ANQGSEA in the germline V gene. The CDR3 is made up of 14 amino acids. CDR3 sequence (DNA): TGCAGCGTTGCCCCAGGGGGCTGGAGCTATGGCTACACCTTC. Translating gives CSVAPGGWSYGYTF.

The chain uses TRBV19 and TRBJ2-1; D gene uncertain. The germline gives CDR1 LNHDA, CDR2 SQIVND (reference sequence). The CDR3 sequence is 12 residues long. Trimming removed 2 bases at V and 7 bases at J, with 6 bases between. This CDR3 is CASSINHNEQFF. The DNA of the CDR3 is TGTGCCAGTAGTATAAATCATAATGAGCAGTTCTTC.